This T cell receptor (beta chain) is from a study of human T cells and chemical hapten exposure. At the level of the study: The patch tests put 0.01% DPC on the skin of the upper back and were read 6 days later.

Time point: patch test 3, about 24 weeks after DPC sensitization. As for treatment: therapeutic diphenylcyclopropenone sensitization with weekly scalp DPC. This CDR3 contains 16 residues. The germline V gene has CDR1 SGHTA and CDR2 FQGNSA. The V segment lost 4 bases and the J segment 6 bases; nucleotides outside the gene matches: 9. Under the authors' procedure: The number of TCRs in each sample had a median of 95,638 and spanned about 23,224 to 690,600. TCRdb redid the calling of the RACE reads with MiXCR, one entry per CDR3 protein. What appears here as the V and J calls and clone size reflects TCRdb's work, not the paper's. Of just over 70,000 distinct CDR3 sequences listed, approximately 10% are singletons. This clonotype was seen ten or more times. Its antigen is still unknown. Study-level results: The formation of large CDR3 similarity clusters by expanded TCRs significantly exceeded that of controls.

The TCR comes from a woman aged 45-59 years with alopecia areata. Some clones in this sample may be carry-over from other donors' samples. The sample was whole blood, taken in connection with sensitization to the hapten diphenylcyclopropenone (DPC). This chain joins TRBV7-2 and TRBJ2-3, with TRBD2 identical over 11 bases. This CDR3 reads CASSSPHSGRADTQYF. The DNA of the CDR3 is TGTGCCAGCAGCTCCCCGCATAGCGGGAGGGCCGATACGCAGTATTTT.